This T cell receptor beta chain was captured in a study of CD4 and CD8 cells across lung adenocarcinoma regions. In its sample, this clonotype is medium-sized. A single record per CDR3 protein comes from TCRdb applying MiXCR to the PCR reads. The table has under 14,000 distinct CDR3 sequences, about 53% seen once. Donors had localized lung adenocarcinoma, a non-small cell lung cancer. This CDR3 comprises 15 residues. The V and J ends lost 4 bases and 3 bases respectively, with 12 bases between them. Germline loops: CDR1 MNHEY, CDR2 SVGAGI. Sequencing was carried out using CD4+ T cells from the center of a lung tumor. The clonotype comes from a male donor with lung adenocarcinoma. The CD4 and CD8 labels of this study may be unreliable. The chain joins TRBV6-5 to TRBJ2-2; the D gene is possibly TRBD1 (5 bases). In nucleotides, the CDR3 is TGTGCCAGCAGTTCACGGACACTTTACACCGGGGAGCTGTTTTTT. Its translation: CASSSRTLYTGELFF.